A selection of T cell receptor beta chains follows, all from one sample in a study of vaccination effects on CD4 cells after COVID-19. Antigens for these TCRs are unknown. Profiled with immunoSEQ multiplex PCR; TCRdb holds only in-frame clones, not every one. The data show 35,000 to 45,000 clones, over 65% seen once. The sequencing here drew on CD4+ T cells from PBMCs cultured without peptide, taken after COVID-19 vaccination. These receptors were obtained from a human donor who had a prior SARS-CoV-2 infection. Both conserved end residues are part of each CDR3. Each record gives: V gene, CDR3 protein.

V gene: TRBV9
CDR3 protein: CASSVGAGVGYTF

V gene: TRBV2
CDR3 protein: CASIRDRDYEQYF

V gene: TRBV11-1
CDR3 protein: CASSLARGRDTQYF

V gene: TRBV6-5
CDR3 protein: CASSSSGRQKFF

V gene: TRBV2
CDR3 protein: CAIQGRAGGLQETQYF

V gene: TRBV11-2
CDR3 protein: CASSLVLHPQETQYF

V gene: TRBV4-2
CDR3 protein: CASSQVRDSSNYGYTF

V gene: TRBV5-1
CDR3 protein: CASSSRTGEETQYF

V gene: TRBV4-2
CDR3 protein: CASSQSYWTSGGAGAQYF

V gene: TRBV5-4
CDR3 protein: CASSLDTVLREQYF

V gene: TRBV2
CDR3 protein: CASRRLAGLSSYEQYF

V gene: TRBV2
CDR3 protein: CASSGSDIRRRYEQFF

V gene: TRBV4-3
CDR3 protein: CASSQDRGSNYEQYF

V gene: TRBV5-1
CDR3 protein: CASSLSGGGNQETQYF

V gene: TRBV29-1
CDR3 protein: CSVAERADNSPLHF

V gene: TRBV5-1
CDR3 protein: CASSLMAVAGELFF

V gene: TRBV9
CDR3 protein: CASSVGWQGPNEQFF

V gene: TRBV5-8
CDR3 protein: CASTVADHNEQFF

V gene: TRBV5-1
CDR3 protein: CASSLGGPRIEKLFF

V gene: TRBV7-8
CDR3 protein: CASSPRRVFNTGELFF

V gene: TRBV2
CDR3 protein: CASSERSGGEETQYF

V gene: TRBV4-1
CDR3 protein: CASTLRQGTDNSPLHF

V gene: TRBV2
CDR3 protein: CASNGRSGTTDTQYF

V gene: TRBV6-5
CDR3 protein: CASTGIGGHEQYF

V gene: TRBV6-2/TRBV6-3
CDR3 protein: CASSSRVRNYGYTF